A single TCR beta chain is shown here with its context. What it binds is unknown. The entry originates in a study of radiotherapy plus CTLA-4 blockade in lung cancer. Study-wide background: Patients showed objective responses in over 15% of cases, and disease control was achieved by 30% to 35%. Study findings and constraints: Best predicting response, reportedly, were early blood T cell clone dynamics, with interferon-beta. TCR clones of tumor origin grew in blood after radiotherapy plus ipilimumab.

Germline CDR1 reads LGHNA; CDR2 reads YSLEER. J was trimmed by 7 bases and V by 0 bases; bases with no gene match: 16. The CDR3 spans 18 residues. With ipilimumab providing CTLA-4 blockade, focal radiation was administered to patients who had chemo-refractory metastatic non-small-cell lung cancer. Sequencing used immunoSEQ multiplex PCR; TCRdb keeps in-frame clones, though not all of them. Seen here are tens of thousands of clones, roughly 80% observed once, and the top ten hold around 7%. The source material was peripheral blood, sampled from a patient treated with radiotherapy plus ipilimumab. The receptor was isolated from a human donor with non-small cell lung cancer who had a complete response to radiotherapy plus ipilimumab. The rearrangement uses TRBV4-3 and TRBJ1-2, with 8 bases matching TRBD1. In nucleotides, the CDR3 is TGCGCCAGCAGCCAAGATCTAAGGCCAGGGGGCTCGGTGGGTGGCTACACCTTC. The encoded protein is CASSQDLRPGGSVGGYTF.